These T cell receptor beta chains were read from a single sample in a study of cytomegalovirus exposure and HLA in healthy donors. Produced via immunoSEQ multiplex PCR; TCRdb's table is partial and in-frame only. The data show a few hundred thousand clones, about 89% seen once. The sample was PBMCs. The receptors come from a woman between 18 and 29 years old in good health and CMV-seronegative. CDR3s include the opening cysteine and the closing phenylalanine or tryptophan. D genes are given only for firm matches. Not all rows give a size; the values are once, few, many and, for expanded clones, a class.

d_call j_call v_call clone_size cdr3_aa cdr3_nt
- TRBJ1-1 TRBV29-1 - CSVVRGAFTEAFF TGCAGCGTTGTTCGGGGGGCGTTCACTGAAGCTTTCTTT
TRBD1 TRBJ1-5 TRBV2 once CASSEQGASNQPQHF TGTGCCAGCAGTGAACAGGGGGCTAGCAATCAGCCCCAGCATTTT
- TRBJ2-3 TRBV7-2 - CASRRVTDTQYF TGTGCCAGCAGGAGAGTCACAGATACGCAGTATTTT
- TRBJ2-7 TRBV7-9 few CASSSDERSYEQYF TGTGCCAGCAGCTCAGACGAGAGGTCTTACGAGCAGTACTTC
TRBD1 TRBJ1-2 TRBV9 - CASSPGTGRSNYGYTF TGTGCCAGCAGCCCAGGGACAGGCCGCTCCAACTATGGCTACACCTTC
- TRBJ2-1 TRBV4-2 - CASSQDIPGEQFF TGTGCCAGCAGCCAAGATATCCCCGGTGAGCAGTTCTTC
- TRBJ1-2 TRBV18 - CASSPGLSAGYTF TGTGCCAGCTCCCCGGGACTTTCGGCTGGCTACACCTTC
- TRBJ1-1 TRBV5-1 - CASSLDPRNTEAFF TGCGCCAGCAGCTTGGATCCGAGAAACACTGAAGCTTTCTTT
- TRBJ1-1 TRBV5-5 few CASSSRLGGSENTEAFF TGTGCCAGCAGCTCGCGATTGGGAGGGTCAGAGAACACTGAAGCTTTCTTT
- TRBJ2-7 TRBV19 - CASSPRDLTYEQYF TGTGCCAGTAGCCCCCGGGACTTGACCTACGAGCAGTACTTC
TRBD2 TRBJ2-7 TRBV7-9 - CASSSARGVTYEQYF TGTGCCAGCAGCTCCGCCCGGGGGGTTACCTACGAGCAGTACTTC
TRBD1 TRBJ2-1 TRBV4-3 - CASSRVQGPSYNEQFF TGCGCCAGCAGCCGGGTACAGGGGCCCTCCTACAATGAGCAGTTCTTC
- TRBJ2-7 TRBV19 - CASSIFGRGYEQYF TGTGCCAGTAGTATTTTCGGTCGCGGTTACGAGCAGTACTTC
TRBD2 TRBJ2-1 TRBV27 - CASSRTSGRYNEQFF TGTGCCAGCAGTCGGACTAGCGGGAGGTACAATGAGCAGTTCTTC
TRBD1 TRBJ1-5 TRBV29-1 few CSVRQGLNQPQHF TGCAGCGTTCGACAGGGGTTGAATCAGCCCCAGCATTTT
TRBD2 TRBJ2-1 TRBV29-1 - CSVVAGGPNEQFF TGCAGCGTTGTCGCGGGAGGGCCTAATGAGCAGTTCTTC
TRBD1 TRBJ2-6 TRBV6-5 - CAIGQAYSGANVLTF TGTGCCATCGGACAGGCTTACTCTGGGGCCAACGTCCTGACTTTC
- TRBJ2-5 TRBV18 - CASSRGEETQYF TGTGCCAGCTCACGGGGGGAAGAGACCCAGTACTTC
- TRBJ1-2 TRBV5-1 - CASSSDRDTLNYGYTF TGCGCCAGCAGCTCTGACCGGGACACCTTGAACTATGGCTACACCTTC
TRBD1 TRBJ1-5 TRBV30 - CAWSGTVNQPQHF TGTGCCTGGTCCGGGACAGTCAATCAGCCCCAGCATTTT
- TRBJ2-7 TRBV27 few CASSLGGASGYEQYF TGTGCCAGCAGTTTAGGGGGGGCTAGCGGTTACGAGCAGTACTTC
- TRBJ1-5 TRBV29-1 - CSVGQSRNQPQHF TGCAGCGTTGGACAGTCGAGGAATCAGCCCCAGCATTTT
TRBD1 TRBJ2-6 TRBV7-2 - CASSLQQGALGANVLTF TGTGCCAGCAGCTTACAACAGGGGGCGCTGGGGGCCAACGTCCTGACTTTC
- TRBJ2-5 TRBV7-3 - CASSLSLLETQYF TGTGCCAGCAGCTTAAGTCTGTTAGAGACCCAGTACTTC
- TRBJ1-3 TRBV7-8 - CASSATEYVSGNTIYF TGTGCCAGCAGCGCCACCGAGTACGTGTCTGGAAACACCATATATTTT
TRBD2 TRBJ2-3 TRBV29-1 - CSVAGTSGSTDTQYF TGCAGCGTTGCCGGGACTAGCGGGAGTACTGATACGCAGTATTTT
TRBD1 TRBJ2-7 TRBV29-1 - CSVTTGTGGGYEQYF TGCAGCGTGACCACCGGGACAGGGGGCGGGTACGAGCAGTACTTC
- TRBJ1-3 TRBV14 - CASSQSTVGNTIYF TGTGCCAGCAGCCAGTCGACAGTTGGAAACACCATATATTTT
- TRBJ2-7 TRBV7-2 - CASSTRGIFGTEQYF TGTGCCAGCAGCACTCGGGGTATCTTCGGAACCGAGCAGTACTTC
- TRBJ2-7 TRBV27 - CASRPVALLSYEQYF TGTGCCAGCAGGCCCGTAGCTCTCCTATCCTACGAGCAGTACTTC
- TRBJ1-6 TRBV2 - CASSPGQRNSPLHF TGTGCCAGCAGCCCCGGACAGCGTAATTCACCCCTCCACTTT
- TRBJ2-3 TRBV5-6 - CASSLVAGHTDTQYF TGTGCCAGCAGCTTGGTCGCTGGCCACACAGATACGCAGTATTTT
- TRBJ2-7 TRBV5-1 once CASSLGPGREQYF TGCGCCAGCAGCTTGGGTCCAGGGCGCGAGCAGTACTTC
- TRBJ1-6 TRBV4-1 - CASSQGQGNSPLHF TGCGCCAGCAGCCAAGGGCAGGGGAATTCACCCCTCCACTTT
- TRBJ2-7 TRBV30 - CAWSVGADYEQYF TGTGCCTGGAGTGTGGGGGCAGACTACGAGCAGTACTTC
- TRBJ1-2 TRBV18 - CASSPPLRVYTF TGTGCCAGCTCACCCCCTTTGAGGGTCTACACCTTC
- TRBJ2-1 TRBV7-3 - CASSLRGGGTYNEQFF TGTGCCAGCAGCTTAAGAGGGGGAGGGACCTACAATGAGCAGTTCTTC
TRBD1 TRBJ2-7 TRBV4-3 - CASSQDTWTGGGEQYF TGCGCCAGCAGCCAAGATACTTGGACAGGGGGCGGCGAGCAGTACTTC
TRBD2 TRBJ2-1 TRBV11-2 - CASSSPLAGVYNEQFF TGTGCCAGCAGCTCCCCCCTAGCGGGGGTCTACAATGAGCAGTTCTTC
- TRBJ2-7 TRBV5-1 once CASSLLSSYEQYF TGCGCCAGCAGCTTGTTGTCCAGCTACGAGCAGTACTTC
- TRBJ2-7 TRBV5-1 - CASSLAPSAKELIYEQYF TGCGCCAGCAGCTTGGCCCCTAGCGCCAAGGAACTAATTTACGAGCAGTACTTC
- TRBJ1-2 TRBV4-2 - CASTRQGRDYGYTF TGTGCCAGCACTAGGCAGGGTCGGGACTATGGCTACACCTTC
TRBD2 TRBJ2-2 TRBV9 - CASSVVPGRFSGELFF TGTGCCAGCAGCGTAGTTCCCGGGAGGTTCAGCGGGGAGCTGTTTTTT
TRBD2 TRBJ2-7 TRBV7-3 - CASSDGSLTRTSEQYF TGTGCCAGCAGCGATGGTAGTCTGACTAGGACTAGCGAGCAGTACTTC
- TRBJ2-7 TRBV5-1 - CASSLSGGSSYEQYF TGCGCCAGCAGCTTGTCGGGGGGCAGCTCCTACGAGCAGTACTTC